The next 32 T cell receptor beta chains were all read from a single sample in a study of blood T cell repertoires in COVID-19. The table came from immunoSEQ multiplex PCR; TCRdb's copy has only in-frame clones and leaves some out. Of about 160,000 clones listed, 70% to 80% are singletons. Sequencing input: peripheral blood. The receptor set was obtained from an older woman with COVID-19, enrolled during active disease.

The chain has TRBV6-5 and TRBJ1-4; a weak D match, TRBD1 (6 bases). Trimming pared 5 bases from V and 3 bases from J, leaving 13 bases between. Per germline, CDR1 MNHEY and CDR2 SVGAGI. CDR3 length: 15 amino acids. The CDR3 nucleotides are TGTGCCAGCAGTCTATCCGGGACACCTAATGAAAAACTGTTTTTT. This codes for CASSLSGTPNEKLFF.

This clone was observed a single time. The CDR3 DNA reads TGTGCCAGCAGTGCCTTAGCGGGGGCCTACAATGAGCAGTTCTTC. Residues: CASSALAGAYNEQFF. The chain links TRBV6-4 to TRBJ2-1, with 9 bases that match TRBD2. CDR3 length equals 15 residues. With 4 bases clipped from V and 2 bases from J, the junction kept 3 bases outside the gene matches. CDR1 and CDR2 (germline): MRHNA, SNTAGT.

This clone was seen a single time. The chain uses TRBV2 and TRBJ1-1, with D perhaps TRBD1 (6 bases). The CDR3 runs 15 residues. Trimming removed 3 bases from V and 1 base from J, with 12 bases in between. Germline CDR1 is SNHLY and CDR2 is FYNNEI. In DNA, the CDR3 is TGTGCCAGCAGTGATGACAGGCCAACGAACACTGAAGCTTTCTTT. Encoded protein: CASSDDRPTNTEAFF.

The chain is built from TRBV9 and TRBJ1-2; D gene ambiguous. This CDR3 has 16 amino acids. Germline V gives CDR1 SGDLS, CDR2 YYNGEE. Trimming shortened V by 1 base and J by 6 bases, and 19 bases separated the two germline ends. As DNA, the CDR3 is TGTGCCAGCAGCGTAATAGGAGGGATGGACGAGAATGGCTACACCTTC. It is translated as CASSVIGGMDENGYTF. Variable domain in full (rest from reference TRBV9 and TRBJ1-2): DSGVTQTPKHLITATGQRVTLRCSPRSGDLSVYWYQQSLDQGLQFLIQYYNGEERAKGNILERFSAQQFPDLHSELNLSSLELGDSALYFCASSVIGGMDENGYTFGSGTRLTVV.

The V and J genes are TRBV20-1 and TRBJ2-1, with 10 nucleotides matching TRBD2. The CDR3 contains 14 residues. The V and J ends lost 5 bases and 3 bases, in that order; junction bases with no gene match: 4. The V gene's germline CDR1 is DFQATT and CDR2 SNEGSKA (reference sequence). The CDR3 loop reads CSARGLADYNEQFF. Here the CDR3 DNA reads TGCAGTGCTCGTGGACTAGCGGACTACAATGAGCAGTTCTTC.

The chain links TRBV7-8 to TRBJ1-5, with D perhaps TRBD1 (5 bases). The V gene's germline CDR1 is SGHVS and CDR2 FQNEAQ. CDR3 length: 15 amino acids. Between the trimmed V and J ends, which lost 5 bases and 0 bases, there was a span of 11 bases. Written as DNA, the CDR3 is TGTGCCAGCAGCCCTGGACAAGATAGCAATCAGCCCCAGCATTTT. Translated, it gives CASSPGQDSNQPQHF.

This chain uses TRBV9 with TRBJ2-3; D is possibly TRBD2 (6 bases). The length of the CDR3 is 16 residues. CDR1 is SGDLS and CDR2 is YYNGEE in the germline V gene. The V end was cut by 3 bases, the J end by 0 bases, with 14 bases between. The CDR3 coding sequence is TGTGCCAGCAGCGCACGACTAGGAACGAGCACAGATACGCAGTATTTT. It is translated as CASSARLGTSTDTQYF. The whole variable domain, remainder taken from reference TRBV9 and TRBJ2-3, is DSGVTQTPKHLITATGQRVTLRCSPRSGDLSVYWYQQSLDQGLQFLIQYYNGEERAKGNILERFSAQQFPDLHSELNLSSLELGDSALYFCASSARLGTSTDTQYFGPGTRLTVL.

This clone has just one count. This chain links TRBV10-2 with TRBJ1-4; D call uncertain. In germline, CDR1 is WSHSY, CDR2 SAAADI. This CDR3 comprises 15 residues. The V end was cut by 8 bases, the J end by 6 bases, with 19 bases between. The CDR3 region is CASEGGNLGDEKLFF. In nucleotides, the CDR3 is TGCGCCAGCGAGGGTGGGAACCTCGGGGATGAAAAACTGTTTTTT.

The chain recombines TRBV2 with TRBJ2-5; possibly TRBD1 for D (8 bases). The ends were cut back, 7 bases at V and 3 bases at J, with 21 bases in the middle. The CDR3 sequence is 16 residues long. Germline values: CDR1 SNHLY, CDR2 FYNNEI. CDR3 nucleotide sequence: TGTGCCAGCACTAACGAACGGACAGGGACTAAAGAGACCCAGTACTTC. It translates to CASTNERTGTKETQYF.

This chain joins TRBV10-3 and TRBJ1-6; D is perhaps TRBD1 (5 bases). V lost 3 bases to trimming and J lost 2 bases, with 11 bases between them. The CDR3 is 16 residues long. Germline assignment: CDR1 ENHRY and CDR2 SYGVKD. The CDR3 is CAISDEPGTYNSPLHF. The CDR3 DNA reads TGTGCCATCAGTGACGAACCAGGGACCTATAATTCACCCCTCCACTTT.

This clone appeared a few times. This chain uses TRBV18 with TRBJ1-3; D call uncertain. Germline CDR1 and CDR2: KGHSH and LQKENI. The CDR3 is made up of 17 amino acids. Trimming left V 5 bases short and J 0 bases short, with 17 bases between. CDR3 loop: CASSTSSLSLSGNTIYF. CDR3 sequence (DNA): TGTGCCAGCTCAACCTCCAGTTTAAGTCTCTCTGGAAACACCATATATTTT.

The chain recombines TRBV11-2 with TRBJ2-1; 16 bases are a match to TRBD2. The CDR3 spans 16 residues. Germline CDR1 SGHAT, CDR2 FQNNGV. V gave up 4 bases and J gave up 4 bases; unmatched junction bases: 1. CDR3 sequence (DNA): TGTGCCAGCAGCTCGGGACTAGCGGGAGGGTACAATGAGCAGTTCTTC. Translation gives CASSSGLAGGYNEQFF.

The chain combines TRBV29-1 with TRBJ1-6, with 10 bases matching TRBD1. CDR1 and CDR2 from the germline V gene are SQVTM and ANQGSEA. J was trimmed by 7 bases and V by 7 bases; bases with no gene match: 4. The CDR3 is 13 amino acids. CDR3 coding DNA: TGCAGCGCCGGACAGGGGGACAATTCACCCCTCCACTTT. Protein product: CSAGQGDNSPLHF.

This clone was observed once. V is TRBV5-1 and J is TRBJ2-5; TRBD1 matches 7 bases. The CDR3 is made up of 16 amino acids. The V gene's germline CDR1 is SGHRS and CDR2 YFSETQ. The trim removed 4 bases at V and 5 bases at J, leaving 14 bases unmatched. CDR3 protein: CASSPGLTGTTETQYF. The CDR3 DNA reads TGCGCCAGCAGCCCTGGGTTGACAGGGACGACGGAGACCCAGTACTTC. The full variable domain, rest sourced from reference TRBV5-1 and TRBJ2-5, is KAGVTQTPRYLIKTRGQQVTLSCSPISGHRSVSWYQQTPGQGLQFLFEYFSETQRNKGNFPGRFSGRQFSNSRSEMNVSTLELGDSALYLCASSPGLTGTTETQYFGPGTRLLVL.

The chain employs TRBV19 and TRBJ2-5; 7 positions match TRBD1. J was trimmed by 2 bases and V by 7 bases; bases with no gene match: 4. Germline V gene sequence: CDR1 LNHDA, CDR2 SQIVND (reference sequence). The CDR3 has 13 amino acids. CDR3 in amino acids: CASNDRDQETQYF. The DNA for the CDR3 is TGTGCCAGTAACGACAGGGATCAAGAGACCCAGTACTTC.

The chain links TRBV5-4 to TRBJ1-1, with 7 bases that match TRBD1. The CDR3 extends over 15 amino acids. With V trimmed by 3 bases and J by 2 bases, 7 bases remained unmatched. CDR1 is SGHNT, CDR2 YYREEE, per germline (reference sequence). As DNA, the CDR3 is TGTGCCAGCAGCTCATACCGACAGGGTAACACTGAAGCTTTCTTT. It yields the protein CASSSYRQGNTEAFF.

This clone came up once. A junction end diverges from the germline sequence, so it may reflect a read error. The chain carries TRBV2 and TRBJ2-3; TRBD1 matches 8 bases. Germline CDR1 is SNHLY and CDR2 is FYNNEI. The length of the CDR3 is 11 residues. For the CDR3, the DNA is TGTGCCAGCAGAGGGACAGGTACGCAGTATTTT. This translates into CASRGTGTQYF.

This clone was picked up one time. This chain joins TRBV5-4 and TRBJ1-4; 10 bases fit TRBD1. This CDR3 is 16 amino acids long. Germline V gene lookup returns CDR1 SGHNT and CDR2 YYREEE (reference sequence). The junction had 5 bases not matched to a gene; V was cut back by 5 bases and J by 1 base. As DNA, the CDR3 is TGTGCCAGCAGTTTAGGACAGGGGGTAACTAATGAAAAACTGTTTTTT. Translating it yields CASSLGQGVTNEKLFF.

The chain combines TRBV6-5 with TRBJ2-1; 7 bases are a match to TRBD1. Germline assignment: CDR1 MNHEY and CDR2 SVGAGI. The CDR3 length is 11 residues. J lost 10 bases, V lost 10 bases, and 7 bases had no gene match. DNA for the CDR3: TGTGCCACCACCCGGGGACAGGAGCAGTTCTTC. Translated, it gives CATTRGQEQFF.

The chain joins TRBV7-2 to TRBJ2-1, with D tentatively TRBD1 (6 bases). Between the trimmed V and J ends, which lost 2 bases and 2 bases, there was a span of 10 bases. This CDR3 spans 15 amino acids. CDR1 is SGHTA, CDR2 FQGNSA, per germline. The CDR3 sequence: CASSLSRGTYNEQFF. CDR3 in DNA: TGTGCCAGCAGCTTATCCAGGGGTACCTACAATGAGCAGTTCTTC.

This chain links TRBV5-4 with TRBJ2-4; tentative D call: TRBD2 (5 bases). The V gene's germline CDR1 is SGHNT and CDR2 YYREEE (reference sequence). This CDR3 spans 15 amino acids. Trimming removed 0 bases from V and 5 bases from J, with 12 bases in between. The chain's CDR3 is CASSLDAGGQNIQYF. CDR3 coding DNA: TGTGCCAGCAGCTTGGATGCGGGTGGACAAAACATTCAGTACTTC.

The V gene is TRBV19, the J gene TRBJ1-5; maybe TRBD1 (5 bases). Per the germline V gene, CDR1 is LNHDA and CDR2 is SQIVND (reference sequence). V was trimmed by 7 bases and J by 8 bases, leaving 15 bases between them. This CDR3 has 13 amino acids. As DNA, the CDR3 is TGTGCCAGTACCAGGGCGGGAGGAAAGCCCCAGCATTTT. Residues: CASTRAGGKPQHF. Looking up the rest from reference TRBV19 and TRBJ1-5 gives the full variable domain: DGGITQSPKYLFRKEGQNVTLSCEQNLNHDAMYWYRQDPGQGLRLIYYSQIVNDFQKGDIAEGYSVSREKKESFPLTVTSAQKNPTAFYLCASTRAGGKPQHFGDGTRLSIL.

The gene calls are TRBV28 and TRBJ2-1, with D possibly being TRBD1 (6 bases). The CDR3 runs 13 residues. V was shortened by 3 bases and J by 7 bases, with 10 bases between the two germline ends. CDR1 and CDR2 (germline): MDHEN, SYDVKM. This chain's CDR3 is CASSLYRENEQFF. The CDR3 bases are TGTGCCAGCAGTTTGTACAGGGAGAATGAGCAGTTCTTC.

The gene calls are TRBV2 and TRBJ2-7, with D maybe TRBD2 (6 bases). CDR1 and CDR2 (germline): SNHLY, FYNNEI. V was cut by 10 bases and J by 0 bases, with 10 bases left in between. This CDR3 comprises 12 residues. The CDR3 loop is CATGGASYEQYV. CDR3 sequence (DNA): TGTGCCACCGGAGGGGCCTCCTACGAGCAGTACGTC.

V gene TRBV2 combines with J gene TRBJ2-6; D gene ambiguous. The CDR3 consists of 13 residues. Germline-derived CDR1 and CDR2 are SNHLY and FYNNEI. Trimming stripped 11 bases from V and 2 bases from J, with 10 bases between. As DNA, the CDR3 is TGTGCCTCCAGTGACGCTGGGGCCAACGTCCTGACTTTC. Its translation is CASSDAGANVLTF. Based on the CDR3 plus reference TRBV2 and TRBJ2-6, the full variable domain is EPEVTQTPSHQVTQMGQEVILRCVPISNHLYFYWYRQILGQKVEFLVSFYNNEISEKSEIFDDQFSVERPDGSNFTLKIRSTKLEDSAMYFCASSDAGANVLTFGAGSRLTVL.

The rearrangement links TRBV10-3 to TRBJ2-2, with TRBD2 matching 15 bases. The length of the CDR3 is 17 residues. V was pared by 6 bases and J by 5 bases, with 7 bases of the junction left unmatched. In germline, CDR1 is ENHRY, CDR2 SYGVKD. The CDR3 DNA reads as TGTGCCATCAGCGGAAGGACTAGCGGGGGGGAAACCGGGGAGCTGTTTTTT. This encodes CAISGRTSGGETGELFF.

V gene TRBV5-1 combines with J gene TRBJ2-6; D perhaps matches TRBD2 (5 bases). The CDR3 is 14 amino acids. Trimming pared 0 bases from V and 12 bases from J, leaving 13 bases between. CDR1 is SGHRS and CDR2 is YFSETQ in the germline V gene. CDR3 in DNA: TGCGCCAGCAGCTTGGATGGTGGAGGCCCCGTCCTGACTTTC. This translates into CASSLDGGGPVLTF.

The chain links TRBV29-1 to TRBJ2-2; D not certain. Trimming stripped 3 bases from V and 2 bases from J, with 7 bases between. From germline, CDR1 is SQVTM and CDR2 ANQGSEA. The CDR3 length is 13 residues. CDR3 coding DNA: TGCAGCGTTGACGCGGATAACACCGGGGAGCTGTTTTTT. Encoded protein: CSVDADNTGELFF.

The J gene is TRBJ2-2, the V gene TRBV5-4, with TRBD2 matching over 8 bases. The V gene's germline CDR1 is SGHNT and CDR2 YYREEE (reference sequence). This CDR3 region has 15 residues. Trimming cost V 5 bases and J 5 bases; bases outside gene matches: 8. CDR3 DNA: TGTGCCAGCAGTAAGAGCGGGAGAGGGACCGGGGAGCTGTTTTTT. The encoded protein is CASSKSGRGTGELFF.

The chain joins TRBV28 to TRBJ2-4, with D possibly matching TRBD1 (6 bases). Germline loops: CDR1 MDHEN, CDR2 SYDVKM. The CDR3 is 13 amino acids. V dropped 3 bases and J dropped 7 bases, with 10 bases sitting between them. The CDR3 region is CASSFRRGNIQYF. Here the CDR3 DNA reads TGTGCCAGCAGTTTTCGCAGGGGTAACATTCAGTACTTC.

This rearrangement joins TRBV27 to TRBJ2-3, with 9 bases fitting TRBD2. The CDR3 runs 14 residues. Germline trimming cut 7 bases from V and 4 bases from J; bases unmatched to any gene: 6. In germline, CDR1 is MNHEY, CDR2 SMNVEV (reference sequence). The CDR3 is CASTLSGRPDTQYF. DNA for the CDR3: TGTGCCAGCACCCTAAGCGGGAGGCCAGATACGCAGTATTTT.

As for this clone: The junction shows a germline mismatch at one end, possibly a read error. The chain couples TRBV7-7 to TRBJ2-3; no clear D. CDR3 length: 14 residues. Germline V lookup: CDR1 SSHAT, CDR2 FNYEAQ (reference sequence). DNA of the CDR3: TGTGCTAGCAGCTTAAGTCCAGGCACAGATACGCAGTATTTT. It is translated as CASSLSPGTDTQYF.